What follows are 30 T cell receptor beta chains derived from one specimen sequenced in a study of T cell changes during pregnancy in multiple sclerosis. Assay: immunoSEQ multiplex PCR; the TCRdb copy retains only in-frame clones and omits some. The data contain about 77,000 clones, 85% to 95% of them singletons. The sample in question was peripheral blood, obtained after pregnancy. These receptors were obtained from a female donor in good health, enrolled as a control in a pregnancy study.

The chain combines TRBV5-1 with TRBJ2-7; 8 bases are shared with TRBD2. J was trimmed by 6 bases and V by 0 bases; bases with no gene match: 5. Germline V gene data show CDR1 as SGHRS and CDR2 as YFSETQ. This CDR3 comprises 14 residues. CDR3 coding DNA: TGCGCCAGCAGCTTGGCGGGGGGGCTAGGCGAGCAGTACTTC. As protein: CASSLAGGLGEQYF.

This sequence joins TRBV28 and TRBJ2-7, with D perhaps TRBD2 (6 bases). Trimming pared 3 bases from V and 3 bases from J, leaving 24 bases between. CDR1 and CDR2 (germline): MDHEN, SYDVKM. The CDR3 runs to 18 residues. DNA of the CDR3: TGTGCCAGCAGTTTCCCATTCGGCGGGCGGGGAGCCGACTACGAGCAGTACTTC. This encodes CASSFPFGGRGADYEQYF.

The CDR3 DNA follows: TGTGCCAGCAGCGCCCAGGGAAAGGATGGCTACACCTTC. It yields the protein CASSAQGKDGYTF. The chain employs TRBV7-9 and TRBJ1-2, with TRBD1 as a possible D gene (5 bases). V was trimmed by 5 bases and J by 6 bases, leaving 13 bases between them. Looked up from germline, CDR1 is SEHNR and CDR2 is FQNEAQ (reference sequence). The CDR3 runs to 13 residues.

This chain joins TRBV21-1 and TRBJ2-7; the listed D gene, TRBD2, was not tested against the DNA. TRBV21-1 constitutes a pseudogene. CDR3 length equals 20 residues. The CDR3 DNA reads TGTGCCAGCAGCACCTGCTCCTCGACTAGCGGGGGGGCCTACTCCTACGAGCAGTACTTC. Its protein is CASSTCSSTSGGAYSYEQYF.

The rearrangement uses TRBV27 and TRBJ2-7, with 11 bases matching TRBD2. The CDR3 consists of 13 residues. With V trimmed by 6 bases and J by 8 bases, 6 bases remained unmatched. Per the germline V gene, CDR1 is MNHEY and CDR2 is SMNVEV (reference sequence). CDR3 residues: CASSPLAGVKQYF. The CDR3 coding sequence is TGTGCCAGCAGCCCACTAGCGGGAGTAAAGCAGTACTTC.

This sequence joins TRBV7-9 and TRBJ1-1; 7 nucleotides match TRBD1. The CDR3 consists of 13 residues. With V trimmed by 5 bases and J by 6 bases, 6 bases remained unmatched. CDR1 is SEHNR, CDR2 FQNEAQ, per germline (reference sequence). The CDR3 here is CASSPNRGPEAFF. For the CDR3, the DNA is TGTGCCAGCAGCCCTAACAGGGGTCCTGAAGCTTTCTTT.

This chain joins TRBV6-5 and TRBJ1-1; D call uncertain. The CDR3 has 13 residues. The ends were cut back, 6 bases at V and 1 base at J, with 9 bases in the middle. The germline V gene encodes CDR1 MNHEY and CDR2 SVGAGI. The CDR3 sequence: CASRRAENTEAFF. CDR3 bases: TGTGCCAGCAGGAGGGCAGAGAACACTGAAGCTTTCTTT.

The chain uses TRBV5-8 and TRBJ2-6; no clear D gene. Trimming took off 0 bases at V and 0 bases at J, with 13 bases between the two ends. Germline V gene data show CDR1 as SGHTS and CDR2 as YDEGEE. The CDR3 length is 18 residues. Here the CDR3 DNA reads TGTGCCAGCAGCTTGGTGGCCAGGATGCTCTCTGGGGCCAACGTCCTGACTTTC. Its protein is CASSLVARMLSGANVLTF.

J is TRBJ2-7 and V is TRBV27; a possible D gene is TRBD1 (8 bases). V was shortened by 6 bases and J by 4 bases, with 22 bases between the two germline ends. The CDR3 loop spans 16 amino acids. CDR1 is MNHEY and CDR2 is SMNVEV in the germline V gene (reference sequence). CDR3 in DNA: TGTGCCAGCAGACGCCGCACAGGGGGGGACCGATACGAGCAGTACTTC. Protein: CASRRRTGGDRYEQYF.

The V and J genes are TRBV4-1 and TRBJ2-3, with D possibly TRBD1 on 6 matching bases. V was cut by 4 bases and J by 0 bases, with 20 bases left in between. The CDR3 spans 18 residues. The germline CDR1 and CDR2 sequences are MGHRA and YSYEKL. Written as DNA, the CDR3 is TGCGCCAGCAGCCTCGGGGCGAACAGGGCTTCTAGCACAGATACGCAGTATTTT. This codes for CASSLGANRASSTDTQYF.

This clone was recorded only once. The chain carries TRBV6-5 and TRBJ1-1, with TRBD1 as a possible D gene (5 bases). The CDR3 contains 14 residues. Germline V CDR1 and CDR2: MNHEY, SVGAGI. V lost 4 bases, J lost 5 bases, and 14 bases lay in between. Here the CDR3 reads CASSSSGGGTEAFF. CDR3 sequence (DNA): TGTGCCAGCAGTTCATCTGGGGGGGGGACTGAAGCTTTCTTT.

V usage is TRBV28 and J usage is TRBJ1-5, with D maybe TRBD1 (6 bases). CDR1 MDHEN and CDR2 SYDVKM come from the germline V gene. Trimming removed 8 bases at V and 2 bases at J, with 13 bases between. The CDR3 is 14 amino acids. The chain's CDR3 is CASQEGDRNQPQHF. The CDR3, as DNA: TGTGCCAGCCAAGAGGGGGATCGCAATCAGCCCCAGCATTTT.

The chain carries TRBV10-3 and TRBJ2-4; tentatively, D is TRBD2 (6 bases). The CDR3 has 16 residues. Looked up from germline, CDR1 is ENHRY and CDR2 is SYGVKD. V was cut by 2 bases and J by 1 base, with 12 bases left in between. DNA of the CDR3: TGTGCCATCAGTGAGAGCGGGCCGGGGGCCAAAAACATTCAGTACTTC. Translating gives CAISESGPGAKNIQYF.

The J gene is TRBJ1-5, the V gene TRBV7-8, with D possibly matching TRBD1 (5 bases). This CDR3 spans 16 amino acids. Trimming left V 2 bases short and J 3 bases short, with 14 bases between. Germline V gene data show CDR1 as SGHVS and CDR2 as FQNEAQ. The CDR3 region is CASSLRAGWDNQPQHF. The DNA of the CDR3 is TGTGCCAGCAGCTTAAGGGCAGGGTGGGACAATCAGCCCCAGCATTTT.

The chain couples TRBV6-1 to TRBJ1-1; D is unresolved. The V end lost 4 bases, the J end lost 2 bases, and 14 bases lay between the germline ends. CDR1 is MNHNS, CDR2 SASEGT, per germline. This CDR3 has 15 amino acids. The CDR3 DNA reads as TGTGCCAGCAGTGGGTTAAGAGAATTAAACACTGAAGCTTTCTTT. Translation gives CASSGLRELNTEAFF.

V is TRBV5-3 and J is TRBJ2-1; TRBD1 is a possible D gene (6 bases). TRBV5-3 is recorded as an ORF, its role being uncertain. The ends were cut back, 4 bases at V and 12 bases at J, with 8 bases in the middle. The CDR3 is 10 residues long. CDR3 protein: CARSPRGQFF. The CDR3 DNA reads TGTGCCAGAAGCCCCAGGGGGCAGTTCTTC.

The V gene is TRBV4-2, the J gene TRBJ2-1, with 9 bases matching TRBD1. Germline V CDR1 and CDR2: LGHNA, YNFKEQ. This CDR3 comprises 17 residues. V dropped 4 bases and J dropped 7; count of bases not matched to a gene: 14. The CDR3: CASSLNEGQGGGNEQFF. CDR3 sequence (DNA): TGTGCCAGCAGCCTCAATGAGGGACAGGGAGGTGGAAATGAGCAGTTCTTC.

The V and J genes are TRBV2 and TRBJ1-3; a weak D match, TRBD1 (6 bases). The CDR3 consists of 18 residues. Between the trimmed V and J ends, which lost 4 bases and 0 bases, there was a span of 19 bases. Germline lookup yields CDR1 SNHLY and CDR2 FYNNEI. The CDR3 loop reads CASSGRRGGPTSGNTIYF. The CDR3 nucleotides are TGTGCCAGCAGTGGCAGAAGAGGGGGACCAACCTCTGGAAACACCATATATTTT.

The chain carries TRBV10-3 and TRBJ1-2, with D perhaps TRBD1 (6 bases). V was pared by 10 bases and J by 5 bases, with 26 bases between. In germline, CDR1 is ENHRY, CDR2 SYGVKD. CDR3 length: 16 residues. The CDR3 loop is CATTPGQGLLGYGYTF. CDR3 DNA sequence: TGTGCCACCACCCCGGGGCAGGGGCTTCTTGGGTATGGCTACACCTTC.

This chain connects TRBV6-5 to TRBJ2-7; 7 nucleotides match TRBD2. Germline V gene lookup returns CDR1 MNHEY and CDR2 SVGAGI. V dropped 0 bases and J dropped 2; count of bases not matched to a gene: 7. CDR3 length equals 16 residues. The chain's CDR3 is CASSYSSGTLAYEQYF. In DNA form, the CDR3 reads TGTGCCAGCAGTTACTCGAGCGGGACGTTGGCCTACGAGCAGTACTTC.

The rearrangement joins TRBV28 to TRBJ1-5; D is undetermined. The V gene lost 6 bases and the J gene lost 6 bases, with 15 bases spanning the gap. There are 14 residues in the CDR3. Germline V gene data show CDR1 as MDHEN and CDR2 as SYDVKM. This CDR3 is CASSQIDTGQPQHF. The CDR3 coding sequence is TGTGCCAGCAGCCAAATCGATACGGGTCAGCCCCAGCATTTT.

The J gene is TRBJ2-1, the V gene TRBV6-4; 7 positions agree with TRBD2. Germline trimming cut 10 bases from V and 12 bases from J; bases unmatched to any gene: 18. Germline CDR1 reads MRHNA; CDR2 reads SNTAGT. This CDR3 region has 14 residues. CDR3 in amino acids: CATSEGTNPRGQFF. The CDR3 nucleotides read TGTGCCACTAGCGAAGGGACTAACCCTCGGGGGCAGTTCTTC.

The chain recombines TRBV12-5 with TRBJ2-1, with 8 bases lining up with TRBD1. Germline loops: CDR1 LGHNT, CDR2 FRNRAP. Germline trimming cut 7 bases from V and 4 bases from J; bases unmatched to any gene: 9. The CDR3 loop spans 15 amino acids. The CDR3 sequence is CASAFGQGLYNEQFF. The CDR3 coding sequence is TGTGCTAGTGCCTTCGGACAGGGACTTTACAATGAGCAGTTCTTC.

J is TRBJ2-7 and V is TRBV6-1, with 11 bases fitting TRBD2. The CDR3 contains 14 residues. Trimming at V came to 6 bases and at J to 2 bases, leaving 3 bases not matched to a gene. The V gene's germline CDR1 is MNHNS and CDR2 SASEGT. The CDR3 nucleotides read TGTGCCAGCAGATCTAGCGGGGGGACCTACGAGCAGTACTTC. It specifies CASRSSGGTYEQYF.

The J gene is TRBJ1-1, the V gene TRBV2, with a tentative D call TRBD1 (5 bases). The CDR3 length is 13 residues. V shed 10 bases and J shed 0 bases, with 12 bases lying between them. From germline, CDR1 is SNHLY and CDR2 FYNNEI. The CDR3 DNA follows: TGTGCCAACAGACAGATGATGAACACTGAAGCTTTCTTT. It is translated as CANRQMMNTEAFF.

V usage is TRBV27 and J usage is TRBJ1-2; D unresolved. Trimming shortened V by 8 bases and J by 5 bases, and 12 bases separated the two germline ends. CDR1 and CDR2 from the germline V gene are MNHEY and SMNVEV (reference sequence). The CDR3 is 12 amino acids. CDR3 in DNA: TGTGCCAGCGCCGGGGAAGGTTATGGCTACACCTTC. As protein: CASAGEGYGYTF.

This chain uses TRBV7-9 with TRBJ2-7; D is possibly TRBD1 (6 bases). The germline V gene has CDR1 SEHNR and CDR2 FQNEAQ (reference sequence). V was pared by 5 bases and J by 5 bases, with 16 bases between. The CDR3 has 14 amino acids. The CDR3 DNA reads TGTGCCAGCAGCCTTCAGGGGAATCAGAACGAGCAGTACTTC. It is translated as CASSLQGNQNEQYF.

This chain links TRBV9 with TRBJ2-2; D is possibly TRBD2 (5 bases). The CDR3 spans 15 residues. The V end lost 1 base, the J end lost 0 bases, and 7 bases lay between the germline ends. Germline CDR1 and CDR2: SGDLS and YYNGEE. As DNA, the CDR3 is TGTGCCAGCAGCGTACGGGGATCGAACACCGGGGAGCTGTTTTTT. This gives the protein CASSVRGSNTGELFF.

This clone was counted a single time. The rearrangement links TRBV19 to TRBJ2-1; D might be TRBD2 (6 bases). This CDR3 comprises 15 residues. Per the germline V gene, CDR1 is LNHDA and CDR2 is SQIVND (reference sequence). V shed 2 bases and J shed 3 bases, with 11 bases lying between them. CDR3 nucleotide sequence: TGTGCCAGTAGTATATCGGGGGTCGGCTACAATGAGCAGTTCTTC. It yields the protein CASSISGVGYNEQFF.

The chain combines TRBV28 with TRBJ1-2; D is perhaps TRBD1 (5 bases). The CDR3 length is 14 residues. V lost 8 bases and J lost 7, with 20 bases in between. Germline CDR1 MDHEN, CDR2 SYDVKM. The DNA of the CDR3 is TGTGCCAGCTCCTTATATACAGGAACTGGTGGCTACACCTTC. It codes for CASSLYTGTGGYTF.